The 18 T cell receptor beta chains reported below all come from one sample, sequenced in a study of blood T cells in healthy people across ages (dated by TCRdb to 2013 to 2016). The library was produced with 5' RACE. Sequencing instrument: Illumina HiSeq 2500. A second PCR of about 6 to 11 cycles was run with a J-beta primer mix and a sample-barcoded 5' primer. TCRdb's own reprocessing of the public reads used fastp at Q25 and MiXCR and kept productive beta chains. Rows are combined by CDR3 protein, so each entry shows the most common genes and DNA. The sample table holds more than 500,000 distinct CDR3 sequences, of which about 27% were seen once. 3% to 4.5% of the sample comes from the top ten. The data also belong to a second study, concerning T cells of mothers and their children.

The sequencing input was blood. The origin of the receptors is a boy under 10 years old in good health.

This clonotype was detected a few times. J is TRBJ1-2 and V is TRBV11-2; the D gene is possibly TRBD1 (6 bases). CDR3 length: 16 residues. The V and J ends lost 0 bases and 2 bases respectively, with 13 bases between them. Germline CDR1 and CDR2: SGHAT and FQNNGV. The CDR3 DNA reads as TGTGCCAGCAGCTTAGAGGGGGGCAGGTCAAACTATGGCTACACCTTC. Translating it yields CASSLEGGRSNYGYTF.

The chain is built from TRBV5-1 and TRBJ2-6; 10 bases are a match to TRBD1. V trimming: 2 bases; J trimming: 1 base; junction bases outside the gene matches: 12. The CDR3 runs 20 residues. The germline CDR1 and CDR2 sequences are SGHRS and YFSETQ. As DNA, the CDR3 is TGCGCCAGCAGCTTCCTTCCTTCCGGGACAGGGGATTCTGGGGCCAACGTCCTGACTTTC. Amino acids: CASSFLPSGTGDSGANVLTF.

The gene calls are TRBV7-9 and TRBJ2-7, with 7 bases matching TRBD1. Germline CDR1 SEHNR, CDR2 FQNEAQ (reference sequence). V gave up 4 bases and J gave up 1 base; unmatched junction bases: 7. The CDR3 totals 15 residues. CDR3 sequence reads: CASSSGQDLSYEQYF. The CDR3 region has the DNA TGTGCCAGCAGCTCCGGACAGGATCTATCCTACGAGCAGTACTTC.

The chain employs TRBV20-1 and TRBJ2-7, with 11 bases fitting TRBD2. CDR3 length equals 13 residues. Germline V CDR1 and CDR2: DFQATT, SNEGSKA (reference sequence). The trim removed 5 bases at V and 2 bases at J, leaving 2 bases unmatched. This CDR3 is CSAPSGGPYEQYF. DNA for the CDR3: TGCAGTGCTCCTAGCGGGGGGCCCTACGAGCAGTACTTC.

Many counts were recorded for this clonotype. The chain joins TRBV4-3 to TRBJ1-2; D is unclear. CDR1 LGHNA and CDR2 YSLEER come from the germline V gene. The CDR3 length is 15 residues. Trimming took 0 bases from V and 3 from J, leaving 11 bases between them. The CDR3 spells CASSQDWRDDYGYTF. The CDR3 nucleotides are TGCGCCAGCAGCCAAGATTGGCGGGATGACTATGGCTACACCTTC.

The chain recombines TRBV20-1 with TRBJ2-7; the D is unclear. The germline gives CDR1 DFQATT, CDR2 SNEGSKA (reference sequence). The CDR3 has 15 amino acids. Between the trimmed V and J ends, which lost 1 base and 0 bases, there was a span of 13 bases. For the CDR3, the DNA is TGCAGTGCTAGAGGGGCAGGCTCTAGCTCCTACGAGCAGTACTTC. Protein: CSARGAGSSSYEQYF.

This clonotype was observed a few times. The chain carries TRBV20-1 and TRBJ2-5, with 9 bases fitting TRBD1. CDR1 and CDR2 from the germline V gene are DFQATT and SNEGSKA (reference sequence). The V and J ends lost 4 bases and 1 base, in that order; junction bases with no gene match: 7. The CDR3 is 15 amino acids. CDR3 nucleotides: TGCAGTGCTACCCGGGACAGGGCCTTCCAAGAGACCCAGTACTTC. Encoded protein: CSATRDRAFQETQYF.

V gene TRBV3-1 combines with J gene TRBJ2-5; weak D call: TRBD2 (7 bases). The DNA end favors TRBJ2-1, so the J call may be wrong. Germline CDR1 is LGHDT and CDR2 is YNNKEL (reference sequence). The CDR3 loop spans 13 amino acids. CDR3 DNA: TGTGCCAGCAGCCAAGGGGAGGGGGTTGAGCAGTTCTTC. As protein: CASSQGEGVEQFF.

This rearrangement joins TRBV15 to TRBJ2-7; TRBD2 aligns across 13 bases. Germline CDR1 reads LNHNV; CDR2 reads YYDKDF (reference sequence). The CDR3 has 18 residues. Losses at the gene ends were 0 bases for V and 1 base for J; bases not matched to a gene: 6. CDR3 amino acids: CATSRDRTSGSLSYEQYF. In nucleotides, the CDR3 is TGTGCCACCAGCAGAGATCGGACTAGCGGGAGTTTGTCCTACGAGCAGTACTTC.

This clonotype was seen only a few times. The rearrangement uses TRBV5-1 and TRBJ2-5, with 8 bases matching TRBD1. The DNA end is more similar to TRBJ2-7, so the J call may be wrong. In germline, CDR1 is SGHRS, CDR2 YFSETQ. The CDR3 consists of 15 residues. This chain's CDR3 is CASSLPGQVAYEQYF. CDR3 nucleotides: TGCGCCAGCAGCTTACCGGGACAGGTGGCCTACGAGCAGTACTTC.

This chain uses TRBV12-3 or TRBV12-4 with TRBJ1-1, with TRBD1 matching 7 bases. The CDR3 runs 14 residues. After removal of 5 bases from V and 0 bases from J, the junction contained 3 bases not matched to a gene. In DNA, the CDR3 is TGTGCCAGCAGTCGGACAGGAGTGAACACTGAAGCTTTCTTT. This codes for CASSRTGVNTEAFF.

This clonotype was counted between two and nine times. The chain is built from TRBV20-1 and TRBJ2-2; the D call may be TRBD1 or TRBD2 (5 bases each). Trimming shortened V by 6 bases and J by 6 bases, and 17 bases separated the two germline ends. Germline CDR1 and CDR2: DFQATT and SNEGSKA (reference sequence). The CDR3 runs 14 residues. CDR3 residues: CSAALPGPSGELFF. CDR3 nucleotide sequence: TGCAGTGCCGCGTTACCGGGACCTTCCGGGGAGCTGTTTTTT.

The chain employs TRBV6-2 or TRBV6-3 and TRBJ2-1; D is possibly TRBD2 (5 bases). CDR3 length equals 15 residues. Germline CDR1 MNHEY, CDR2 SVGEGT. Trimming took 6 bases from V and 8 from J, leaving 20 bases between them. The CDR3, as DNA: TGTGCCAGCAGGGGTGTTGGACTTCCCCGCGATGAGCAGTTCTTC. It encodes CASRGVGLPRDEQFF.

The genes are TRBV6-5 and TRBJ1-1; D is perhaps TRBD1 (5 bases). Per the germline V gene, CDR1 is MNHEY and CDR2 is SVGAGI. The CDR3 contains 16 residues. Trimming stripped 0 bases from V and 1 base from J, with 12 bases between. The CDR3 DNA reads as TGTGCCAGCAGTTACTCGGCAGGGAGGTGGAACACTGAAGCTTTCTTT. Protein: CASSYSAGRWNTEAFF.

This clonotype was recorded a few times. The CDR3 sequence is CASSVYGGGENEQYF. The CDR3 DNA is TGTGCCAGCAGCGTTTACGGGGGGGGCGAAAACGAGCAGTACTTC. The chain joins TRBV9 to TRBJ2-5; the match to TRBD2 covers 8 bases. The assigned J gene may be wrong: the sequence end matches TRBJ2-7 better. This CDR3 comprises 15 residues. Germline CDR1 reads SGDLS; CDR2 reads YYNGEE.

The V and J genes are TRBV6-5 and TRBJ1-4; a possible D gene is TRBD1 (5 bases). Trimming cost V 6 bases and J 3 bases, with 11 bases left between them. The V gene's germline CDR1 is MNHEY and CDR2 SVGAGI. This CDR3 contains 14 residues. As DNA, the CDR3 is TGTGCCAGCAGGAAGGGGAGGGCTAATGAAAAACTGTTTTTT. It translates to CASRKGRANEKLFF.

This clonotype was detected a few times. This chain joins TRBV3-1 and TRBJ1-6, with D uncertain. The CDR3 totals 13 residues. The germline V gene has CDR1 LGHDT and CDR2 YNNKEL (reference sequence). Trimming pared 4 bases from V and 8 bases from J, leaving 9 bases between. This CDR3 is CASSRSLYSPLHF. CDR3 DNA: TGTGCCAGCAGCCGCTCGCTTTATTCACCCCTCCACTTT.

V is TRBV6-6 and J is TRBJ1-2; D gene uncertain. CDR1 is MNHNY and CDR2 is SVGAGI in the germline V gene (reference sequence). Between the trimmed V and J ends, which lost 5 bases and 1 base, there was a span of 17 bases. This CDR3 contains 16 residues. CDR3 sequence reads: CASSPRQPSLNYGYTF. Written as DNA, the CDR3 is TGTGCCAGCAGTCCTCGGCAGCCGAGCCTTAACTATGGCTACACCTTC.